Presented here are 8 T cell receptor beta chains from one specimen sequenced in a study of lymphopenia after photon versus proton radiotherapy. Here immunoSEQ multiplex PCR was the method, and the copy in TCRdb shows in-frame clones only, minus some. The sample lists about 6,100 clones; 80% to 95% were seen once. The sequenced sample was peripheral blood, obtained from a patient treated with photon-based radiotherapy. Source of these receptors: a man in his sixties with cholangiocarcinoma.

The rearrangement links TRBV5-8 to TRBJ1-4; no clear D gene. V dropped 4 bases and J dropped 4 bases, with 8 bases sitting between them. CDR3 length: 13 residues. Germline V CDR1 and CDR2: SGHTS, YDEGEE. The CDR3 DNA is TGTGCCAGCAGCAGGGCGGATAATGAAAAACTGTTTTTT. It codes for CASSRADNEKLFF. Full variable domain (remainder filled in from reference TRBV5-8 and TRBJ1-4): EAGVTQSPTHLIKTRGQQATLRCSPISGHTSVYWYQQALGLGLQFLLWYDEGEERNRGNFPPRFSGRQFPNYSSELNVNALELEDSALYLCASSRADNEKLFFGSGTQLSVL.

The chain employs TRBV5-1 and TRBJ2-5; D is ambiguous. The CDR3 runs 11 residues. Per germline, CDR1 SGHRS and CDR2 YFSETQ. The V and J ends lost 4 bases and 5 bases respectively, with 6 bases between them. The CDR3 DNA reads TGCGCCAGCAGCGTTAGCGAGACCCAGTACTTC. It codes for CASSVSETQYF. Together with reference TRBV5-1 and TRBJ2-5, the CDR3 gives the full variable domain: KAGVTQTPRYLIKTRGQQVTLSCSPISGHRSVSWYQQTPGQGLQFLFEYFSETQRNKGNFPGRFSGRQFSNSRSEMNVSTLELGDSALYLCASSVSETQYFGPGTRLLVL.

The CDR3 nucleotides read TGTGCCAGCAGCTTAGAACGTTCGGAAGCTTTCTTT. It translates to CASSLERSEAFF. This chain joins TRBV7-9 and TRBJ1-1; D not certain. With 1 base removed from V and 8 bases from J, the gap between germline ends came to 8 bases. The CDR3 is 12 amino acids. Germline V gene sequence: CDR1 SEHNR, CDR2 FQNEAQ (reference sequence).

This chain uses TRBV29-1 with TRBJ1-1; 7 bases align to TRBD1. The ends lost 7 bases at V and 7 bases at J; junction bases unmatched: 9. The CDR3 is 12 amino acids. CDR1 is SQVTM and CDR2 is ANQGSEA in the germline V gene. CDR3 in amino acids: CSARQGDGEAFF. The CDR3 coding sequence is TGCAGCGCCCGACAGGGAGACGGTGAAGCTTTCTTT.

The chain uses TRBV28 and TRBJ2-5; perhaps D is TRBD1 or TRBD2 (6 bases each). Trimming shortened V by 2 bases and J by 0 bases, and 10 bases separated the two germline ends. The germline gives CDR1 MDHEN, CDR2 SYDVKM. There are 15 residues in the CDR3. The CDR3 protein is CASSLEGGNQETQYF. In DNA form, the CDR3 reads TGTGCCAGCAGTTTAGAGGGGGGAAACCAAGAGACCCAGTACTTC.

This sequence joins TRBV19 and TRBJ2-1; 8 bases align to TRBD1. The germline CDR1 and CDR2 sequences are LNHDA and SQIVND (reference sequence). J was trimmed by 8 bases and V by 1 base; bases with no gene match: 7. The CDR3 extends over 15 amino acids. CDR3 sequence: CASSIGDRGFDEQFF. DNA of the CDR3: TGTGCCAGTAGTATAGGAGACAGGGGTTTCGATGAGCAGTTCTTC. Full variable domain (remainder filled in from reference TRBV19 and TRBJ2-1): DGGITQSPKYLFRKEGQNVTLSCEQNLNHDAMYWYRQDPGQGLRLIYYSQIVNDFQKGDIAEGYSVSREKKESFPLTVTSAQKNPTAFYLCASSIGDRGFDEQFFGPGTRLTVL.

The CDR3 here is CASSPLAGGPDIEQFF. The CDR3 DNA reads TGTGCCAGCTCACCCCTCGCGGGAGGGCCGGATATTGAGCAGTTCTTC. V usage is TRBV18 and J usage is TRBJ2-1; TRBD2 aligns across 9 bases. CDR3 length equals 16 residues. The J segment lost 9 bases and the V segment lost 3 bases, leaving 12 bases of the junction unmatched. Germline CDR1 and CDR2: KGHSH and LQKENI.

This clone showed up just a few times. The CDR3 here is CASRAKGGASYEQYF. CDR3 sequence (DNA): TGTGCCAGCAGGGCTAAGGGCGGAGCGTCCTACGAGCAGTACTTC. V usage is TRBV13 and J usage is TRBJ2-7; D gene ambiguous. The V end was cut by 6 bases, the J end by 1 base, with 16 bases between. From germline, CDR1 is PRHDT and CDR2 FYEKMQ (reference sequence). The CDR3 has 15 residues.